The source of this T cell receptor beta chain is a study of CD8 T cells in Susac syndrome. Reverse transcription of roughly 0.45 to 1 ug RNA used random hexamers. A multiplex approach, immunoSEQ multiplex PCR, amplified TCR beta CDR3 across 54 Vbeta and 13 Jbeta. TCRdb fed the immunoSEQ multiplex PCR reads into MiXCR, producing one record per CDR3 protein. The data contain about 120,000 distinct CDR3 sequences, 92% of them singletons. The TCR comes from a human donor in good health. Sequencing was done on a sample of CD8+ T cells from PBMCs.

CDR3 in amino acids: CASSAGAWAGSNAYGYTF. CDR3 nucleotide sequence: TGTGCCAGCAGCGCTGGGGCATGGGCGGGGTCAAACGCTTATGGCTACACCTTC. J is TRBJ1-2 and V is TRBV9, with TRBD1 as a possible D gene (5 bases). Per germline, CDR1 SGDLS and CDR2 YYNGEE. The CDR3 consists of 18 residues. With 3 bases removed from V and 5 bases from J, the gap between germline ends came to 26 bases.